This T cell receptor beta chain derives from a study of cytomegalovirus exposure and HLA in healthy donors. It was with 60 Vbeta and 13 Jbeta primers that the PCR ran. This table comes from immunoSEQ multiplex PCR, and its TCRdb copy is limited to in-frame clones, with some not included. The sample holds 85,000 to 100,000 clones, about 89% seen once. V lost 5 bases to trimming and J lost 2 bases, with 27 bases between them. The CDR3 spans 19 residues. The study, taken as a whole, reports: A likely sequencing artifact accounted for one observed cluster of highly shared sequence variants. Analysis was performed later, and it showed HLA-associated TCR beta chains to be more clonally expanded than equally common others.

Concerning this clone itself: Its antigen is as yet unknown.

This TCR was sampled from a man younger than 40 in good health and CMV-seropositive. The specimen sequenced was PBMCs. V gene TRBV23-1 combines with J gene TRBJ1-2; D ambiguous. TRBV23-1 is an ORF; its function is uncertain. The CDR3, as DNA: TGCGCCAGCAGTAGGGCGTCGGGCAAGAGGGAGAGAAGGAACTATGGCTACACCTTC. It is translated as CASSRASGKRERRNYGYTF.